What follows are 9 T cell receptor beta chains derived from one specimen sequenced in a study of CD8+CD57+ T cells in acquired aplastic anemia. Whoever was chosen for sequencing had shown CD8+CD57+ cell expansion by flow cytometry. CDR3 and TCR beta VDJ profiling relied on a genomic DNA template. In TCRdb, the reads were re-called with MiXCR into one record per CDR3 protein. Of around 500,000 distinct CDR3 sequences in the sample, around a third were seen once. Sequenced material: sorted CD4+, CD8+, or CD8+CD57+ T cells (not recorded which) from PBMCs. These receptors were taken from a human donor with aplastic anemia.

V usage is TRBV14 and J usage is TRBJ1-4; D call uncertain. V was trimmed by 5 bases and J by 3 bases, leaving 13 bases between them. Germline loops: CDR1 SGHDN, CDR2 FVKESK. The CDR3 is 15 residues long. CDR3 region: CASSSLLSANEKLFF. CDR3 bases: TGTGCCAGCAGCTCCTTGCTTTCAGCTAATGAAAAACTGTTTTTT.

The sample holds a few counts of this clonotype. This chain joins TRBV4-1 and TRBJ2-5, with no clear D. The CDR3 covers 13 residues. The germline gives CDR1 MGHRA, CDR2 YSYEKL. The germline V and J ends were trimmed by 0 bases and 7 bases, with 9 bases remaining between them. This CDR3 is CASSQERLGTQYF. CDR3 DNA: TGCGCCAGCAGCCAAGAAAGATTGGGGACCCAGTACTTC.

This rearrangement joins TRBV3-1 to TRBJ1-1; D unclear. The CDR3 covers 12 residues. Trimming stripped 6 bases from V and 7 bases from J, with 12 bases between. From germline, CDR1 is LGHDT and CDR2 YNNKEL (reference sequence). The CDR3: CASSIRVDEAFF. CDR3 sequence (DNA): TGTGCCAGCAGTATTAGGGTTGATGAAGCTTTCTTT.

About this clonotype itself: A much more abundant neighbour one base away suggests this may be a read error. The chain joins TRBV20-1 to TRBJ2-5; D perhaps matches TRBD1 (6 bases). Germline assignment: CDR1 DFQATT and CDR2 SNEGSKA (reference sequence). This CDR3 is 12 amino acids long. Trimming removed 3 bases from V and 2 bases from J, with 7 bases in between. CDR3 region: CSASTGQETQYF. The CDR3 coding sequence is TGCAGTGCTAGTACAGGGCAAGAGACCCAGTACTTC.

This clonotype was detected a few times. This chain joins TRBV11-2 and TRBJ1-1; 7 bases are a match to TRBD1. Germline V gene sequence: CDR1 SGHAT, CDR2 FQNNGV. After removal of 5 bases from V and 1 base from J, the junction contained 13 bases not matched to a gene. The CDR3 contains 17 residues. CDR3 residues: CASSKEGAGATNTEAFF. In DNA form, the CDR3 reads TGTGCCAGCAGCAAAGAGGGGGCAGGGGCGACGAACACTGAAGCTTTCTTT.

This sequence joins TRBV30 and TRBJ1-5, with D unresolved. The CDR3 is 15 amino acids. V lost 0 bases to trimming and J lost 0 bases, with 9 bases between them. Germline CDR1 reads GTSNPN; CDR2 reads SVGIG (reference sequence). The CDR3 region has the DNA TGTGCCTGGAGTGTTGGAGAACTTAGCAATCAGCCCCAGCATTTT. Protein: CAWSVGELSNQPQHF.

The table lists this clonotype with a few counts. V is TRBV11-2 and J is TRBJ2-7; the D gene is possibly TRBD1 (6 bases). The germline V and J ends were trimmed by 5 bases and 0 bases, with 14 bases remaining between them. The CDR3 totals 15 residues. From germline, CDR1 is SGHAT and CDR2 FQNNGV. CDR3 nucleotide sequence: TGTGCCAGCAGCGAAAACAGGGCACCCTCCTACGAGCAGTACTTC. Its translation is CASSENRAPSYEQYF.

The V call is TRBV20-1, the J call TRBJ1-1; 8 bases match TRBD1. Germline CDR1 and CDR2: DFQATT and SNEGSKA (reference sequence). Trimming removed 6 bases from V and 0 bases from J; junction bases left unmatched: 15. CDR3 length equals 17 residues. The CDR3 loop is CSALVQGAFRVNTEAFF. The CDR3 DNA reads TGCAGTGCCCTAGTCCAGGGGGCGTTTCGGGTGAACACTGAAGCTTTCTTT.

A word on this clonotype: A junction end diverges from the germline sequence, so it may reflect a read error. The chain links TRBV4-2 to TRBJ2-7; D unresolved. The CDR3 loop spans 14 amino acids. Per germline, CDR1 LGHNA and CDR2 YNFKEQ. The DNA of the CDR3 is TGTGCCAGCAGCCAAGTTTACCACCCCTATGAGCAGTACTTC. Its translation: CASSQVYHPYEQYF.